The present T cell receptor beta chain was sequenced within a study of shared clonotypes between healthy human individuals. The genomic DNA of each subset was split evenly across several immunoSEQ plates. Sorted-subset replicate PCR reactions were performed with about 200 ng DNA, corresponding to 30,000 or so T cell genomes. Data came from immunoSEQ multiplex PCR; TCRdb stores just in-frame clones and leaves some out. The repertoire includes roughly 300,000 clones, more than 60% of them detected once, and 8.5% to 12% sits in the top ten. This clone showed up just once. The germline V and J ends were trimmed by 2 bases and 10 bases, with 17 bases remaining between them. CDR1 and CDR2 from the germline V gene are KGHSH and LQKENI. The CDR3 consists of 14 residues. Division of CD4+ cells produced a CD45RA+ naive subset and a CD45RA-negative memory subset.

The sequence came from a man aged 30 to 39 in good health. The chain has TRBV18 and TRBJ1-1, with D possibly being TRBD1 (5 bases). Sample: memory CD4+ T cells sorted from blood. Sample subset: CD45RA-negative fraction. This CDR3 reads CASSPGAQSIGAFF. The CDR3 DNA is TGTGCCAGCTCACCAGGGGCCCAGAGTATTGGAGCTTTCTTT.